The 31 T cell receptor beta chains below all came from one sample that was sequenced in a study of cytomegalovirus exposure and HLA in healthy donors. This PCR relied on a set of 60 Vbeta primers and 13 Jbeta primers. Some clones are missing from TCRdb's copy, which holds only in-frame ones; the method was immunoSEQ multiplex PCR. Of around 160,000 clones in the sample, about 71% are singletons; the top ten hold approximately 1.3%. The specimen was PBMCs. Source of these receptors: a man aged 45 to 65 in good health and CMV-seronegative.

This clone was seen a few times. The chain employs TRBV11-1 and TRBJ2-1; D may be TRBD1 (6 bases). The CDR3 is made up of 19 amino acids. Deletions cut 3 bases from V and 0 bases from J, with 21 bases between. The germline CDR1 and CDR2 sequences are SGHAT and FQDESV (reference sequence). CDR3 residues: CASSFTGTLPGSSYNEQFF. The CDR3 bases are TGTGCCAGCAGCTTTACCGGGACACTTCCAGGCAGCTCCTACAATGAGCAGTTCTTC.

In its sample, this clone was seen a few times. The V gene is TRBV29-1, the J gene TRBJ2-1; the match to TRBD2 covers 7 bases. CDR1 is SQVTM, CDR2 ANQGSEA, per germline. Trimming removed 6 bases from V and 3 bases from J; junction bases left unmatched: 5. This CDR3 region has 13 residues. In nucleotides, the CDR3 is TGCAGCGTCAAAAGGGACTACTACAATGAGCAGTTCTTC. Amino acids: CSVKRDYYNEQFF.

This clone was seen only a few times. CDR3 nucleotide sequence: TGTGCCAGCAGTGAATCGACTCACTCCTACGAGCAGTACTTC. Amino acids: CASSESTHSYEQYF. This chain joins TRBV2 and TRBJ2-7; no definite D call. V was cut by 2 bases and J by 0 bases, with 8 bases left in between. Germline V lookup: CDR1 SNHLY, CDR2 FYNNEI. The CDR3 loop spans 14 amino acids.

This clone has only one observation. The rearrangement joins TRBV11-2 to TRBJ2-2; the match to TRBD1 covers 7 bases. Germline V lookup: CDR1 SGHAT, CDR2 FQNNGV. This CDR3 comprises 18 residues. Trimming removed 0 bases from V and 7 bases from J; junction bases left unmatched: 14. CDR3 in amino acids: CASSLDPRGGQIFGELFF. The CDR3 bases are TGTGCCAGCAGCTTAGATCCTCGTGGGGGACAGATATTCGGGGAGCTGTTTTTT.

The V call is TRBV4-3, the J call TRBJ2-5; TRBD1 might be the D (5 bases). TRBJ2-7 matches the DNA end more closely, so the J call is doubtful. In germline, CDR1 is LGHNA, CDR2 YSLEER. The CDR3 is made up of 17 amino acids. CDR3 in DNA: TGCGCCAGCAGCCACTTATCTGGTGCAGGGTCTGTCCACGAGCAGTACTTC. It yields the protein CASSHLSGAGSVHEQYF.

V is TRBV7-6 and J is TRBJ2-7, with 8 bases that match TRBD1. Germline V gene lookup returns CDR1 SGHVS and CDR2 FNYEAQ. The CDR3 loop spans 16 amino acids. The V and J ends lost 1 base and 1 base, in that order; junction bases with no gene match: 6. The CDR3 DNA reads TGTGCCAGCAGCTTAGGGGGGAGGACAGGGTCCTACGAGCAGTACTTC. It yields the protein CASSLGGRTGSYEQYF.

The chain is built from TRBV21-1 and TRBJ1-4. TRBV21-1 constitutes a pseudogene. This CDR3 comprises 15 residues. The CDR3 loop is CASSKAGGWSEKLFF. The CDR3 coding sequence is TGTGCCAGCAGCAAAGCGGGGGGGTGGAGTGAAAAACTGTTTTTT.

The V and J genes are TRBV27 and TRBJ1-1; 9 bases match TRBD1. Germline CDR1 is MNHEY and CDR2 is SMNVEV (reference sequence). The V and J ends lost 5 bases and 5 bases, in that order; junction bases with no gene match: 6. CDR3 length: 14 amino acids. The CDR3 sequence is CASSAGQGWTEAFF. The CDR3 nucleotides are TGTGCCAGCAGTGCCGGACAGGGGTGGACTGAAGCTTTCTTT.

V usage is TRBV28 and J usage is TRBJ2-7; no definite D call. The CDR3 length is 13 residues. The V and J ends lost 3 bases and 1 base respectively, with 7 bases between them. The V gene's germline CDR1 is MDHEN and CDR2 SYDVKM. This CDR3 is CASSFAGSYEQYF. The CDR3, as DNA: TGTGCCAGCAGTTTCGCCGGTTCCTACGAGCAGTACTTC.

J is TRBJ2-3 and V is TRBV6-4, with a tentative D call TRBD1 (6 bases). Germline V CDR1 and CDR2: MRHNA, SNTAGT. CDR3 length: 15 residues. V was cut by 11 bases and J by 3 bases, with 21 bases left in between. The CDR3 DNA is TGTGCCTCCAGCAGGGGCGGACTTTTTACAGATACGCAGTATTTT. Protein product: CASSRGGLFTDTQYF.

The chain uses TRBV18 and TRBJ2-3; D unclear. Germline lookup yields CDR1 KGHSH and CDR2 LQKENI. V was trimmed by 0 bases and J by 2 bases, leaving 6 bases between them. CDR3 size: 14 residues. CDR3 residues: CASSPPGVTDTQYF. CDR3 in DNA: TGTGCCAGCTCACCACCCGGAGTCACAGATACGCAGTATTTT.

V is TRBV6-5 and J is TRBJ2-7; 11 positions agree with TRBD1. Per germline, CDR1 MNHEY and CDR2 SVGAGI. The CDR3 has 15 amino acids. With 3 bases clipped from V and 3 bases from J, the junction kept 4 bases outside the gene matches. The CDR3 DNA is TGTGCCAGCAGTTATCGGGACAGGGGGGACTACGAGCAGTACTTC. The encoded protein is CASSYRDRGDYEQYF.

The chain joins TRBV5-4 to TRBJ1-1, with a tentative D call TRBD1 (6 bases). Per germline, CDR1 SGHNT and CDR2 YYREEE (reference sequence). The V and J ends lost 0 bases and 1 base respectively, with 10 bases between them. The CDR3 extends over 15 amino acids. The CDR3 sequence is CASSLGQGTNTEAFF. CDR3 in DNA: TGTGCCAGCAGCTTGGGGCAGGGGACGAACACTGAAGCTTTCTTT. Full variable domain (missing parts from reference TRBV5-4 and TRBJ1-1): ETGVTQSPTHLIKTRGQQVTLRCSSQSGHNTVSWYQQALGQGPQFIFQYYREEENGRGNFPPRFSGLQFPNYSSELNVNALELDDSALYLCASSLGQGTNTEAFFGQGTRLTVV.

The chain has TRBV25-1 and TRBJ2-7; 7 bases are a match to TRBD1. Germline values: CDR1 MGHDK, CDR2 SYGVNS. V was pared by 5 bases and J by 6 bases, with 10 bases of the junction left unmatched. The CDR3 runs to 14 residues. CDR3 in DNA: TGTGCCAGCAGTAAAAACTTCGACAGGGCCGAGCAGTACTTC. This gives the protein CASSKNFDRAEQYF.

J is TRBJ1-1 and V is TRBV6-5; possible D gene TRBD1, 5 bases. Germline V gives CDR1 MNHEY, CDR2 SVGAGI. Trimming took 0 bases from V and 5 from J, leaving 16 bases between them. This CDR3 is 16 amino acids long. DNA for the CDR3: TGTGCCAGCAGTTACTCGAGATATTGGGAGGGGACTGAAGCTTTCTTT. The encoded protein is CASSYSRYWEGTEAFF.

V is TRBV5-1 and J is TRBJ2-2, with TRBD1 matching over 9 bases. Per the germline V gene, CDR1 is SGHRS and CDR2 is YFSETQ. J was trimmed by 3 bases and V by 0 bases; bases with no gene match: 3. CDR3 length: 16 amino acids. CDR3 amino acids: CASSLDTGGYTGELFF. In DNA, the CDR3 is TGCGCCAGCAGCTTGGACACAGGGGGCTACACCGGGGAGCTGTTTTTT.

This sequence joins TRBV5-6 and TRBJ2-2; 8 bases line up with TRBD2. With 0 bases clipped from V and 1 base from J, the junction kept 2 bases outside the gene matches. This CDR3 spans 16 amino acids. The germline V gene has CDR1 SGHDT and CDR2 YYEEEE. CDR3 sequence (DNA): TGTGCCAGCAGCTTGGCCGGGGGGGGGAACACCGGGGAGCTGTTTTTT. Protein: CASSLAGGGNTGELFF.

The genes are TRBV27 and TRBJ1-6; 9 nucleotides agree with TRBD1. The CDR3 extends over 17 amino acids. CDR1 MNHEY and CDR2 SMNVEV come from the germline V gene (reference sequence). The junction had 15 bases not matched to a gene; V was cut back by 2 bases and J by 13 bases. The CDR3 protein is CASSLARDRDPSVPLHF. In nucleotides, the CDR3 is TGTGCCAGCAGTTTAGCTCGGGACAGGGACCCCTCGGTCCCCCTCCACTTT.

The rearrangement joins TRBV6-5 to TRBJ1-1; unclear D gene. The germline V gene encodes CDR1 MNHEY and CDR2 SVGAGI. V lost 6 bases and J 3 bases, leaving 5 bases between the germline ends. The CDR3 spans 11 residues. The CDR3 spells CASRRDTEAFF. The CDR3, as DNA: TGTGCCAGCAGGAGGGACACTGAAGCTTTCTTT.

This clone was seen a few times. The CDR3 is CASSLSRQGKGEQYF. The CDR3 nucleotides are TGTGCCAGCAGTTTATCAAGACAGGGAAAAGGCGAGCAGTACTTC. This sequence joins TRBV27 and TRBJ2-7; TRBD1 aligns across 7 bases. Germline V lookup: CDR1 MNHEY, CDR2 SMNVEV (reference sequence). CDR3 length: 15 residues. V lost 0 bases to trimming and J lost 6 bases; unmatched junction nucleotides: 8.

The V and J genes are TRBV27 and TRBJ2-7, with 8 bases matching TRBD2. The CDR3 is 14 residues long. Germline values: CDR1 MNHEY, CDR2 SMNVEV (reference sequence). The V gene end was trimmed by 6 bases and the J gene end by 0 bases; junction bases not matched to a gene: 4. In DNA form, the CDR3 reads TGTGCCAGCAGGCTAGCGGGCGCCTCCTACGAGCAGTACTTC. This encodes CASRLAGASYEQYF.

The CDR3 DNA is TGCGCCAGCAGCCGCGCGTGGGGAAGGGGGAGTACAGCGTCCTACAATGAGCAGTTCTTC. Amino acids: CASSRAWGRGSTASYNEQFF. The chain links TRBV4-3 to TRBJ2-1; a weak D match, TRBD1 (6 bases). The CDR3 spans 20 residues. The V end lost 4 bases, the J end lost 1 base, and 26 bases lay between the germline ends. Germline assignment: CDR1 LGHNA and CDR2 YSLEER.

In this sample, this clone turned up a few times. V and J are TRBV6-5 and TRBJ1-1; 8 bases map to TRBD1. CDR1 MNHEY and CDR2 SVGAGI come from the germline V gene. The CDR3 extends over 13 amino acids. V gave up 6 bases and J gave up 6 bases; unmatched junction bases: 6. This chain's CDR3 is CASRTGAFAEAFF. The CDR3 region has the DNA TGTGCCAGCAGGACAGGGGCGTTCGCTGAAGCTTTCTTT.

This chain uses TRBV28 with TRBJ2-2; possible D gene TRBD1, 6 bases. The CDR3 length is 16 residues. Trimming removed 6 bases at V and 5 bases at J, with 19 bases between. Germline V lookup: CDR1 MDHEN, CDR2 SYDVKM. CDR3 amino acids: CASSKWGQGSTGELFF. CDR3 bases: TGTGCCAGCAGCAAGTGGGGGCAGGGTAGTACCGGGGAGCTGTTTTTT.

CDR3 in amino acids: CASSQDLQGSYEQYF. CDR3 sequence (DNA): TGCGCCAGCAGCCAAGATCTGCAGGGCTCCTACGAGCAGTACTTC. The chain is built from TRBV4-3 and TRBJ2-7; the D gene is possibly TRBD1 (5 bases). This CDR3 is built from 15 residues. The germline V gene encodes CDR1 LGHNA and CDR2 YSLEER. V gave up 0 bases and J gave up 0 bases, with 9 bases separating them.

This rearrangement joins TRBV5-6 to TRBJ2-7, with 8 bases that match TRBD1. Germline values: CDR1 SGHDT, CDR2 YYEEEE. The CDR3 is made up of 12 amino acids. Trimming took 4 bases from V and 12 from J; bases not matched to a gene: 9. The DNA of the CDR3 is TGTGCCAGCAGCAGAGGACAGGGACCTCGGTACTTC. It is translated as CASSRGQGPRYF.

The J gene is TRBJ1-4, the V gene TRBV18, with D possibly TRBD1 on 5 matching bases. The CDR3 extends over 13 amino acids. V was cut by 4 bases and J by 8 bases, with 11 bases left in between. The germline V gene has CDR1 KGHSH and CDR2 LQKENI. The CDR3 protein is CASSQGVREKLFF. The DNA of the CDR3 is TGTGCCAGCTCACAAGGGGTACGGGAAAAACTGTTTTTT. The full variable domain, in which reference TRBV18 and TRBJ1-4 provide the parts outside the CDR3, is NAGVMQNPRHLVRRRGQEARLRCSPMKGHSHVYWYRQLPEEGLKFMVYLQKENIIDESGMPKERFSAEFPKEGPSILRIQQVVRGDSAAYFCASSQGVREKLFFGSGTQLSVL.

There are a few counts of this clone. In nucleotides, the CDR3 is TGTGCCAGCAGTTTATTCAGAGCGGGGGGAGGCGAGCAGTACTTC. Translating it yields CASSLFRAGGGEQYF. The chain employs TRBV27 and TRBJ2-7; 9 bases align to TRBD2. Trimming removed 1 base from V and 6 bases from J; junction bases left unmatched: 7. Germline loops: CDR1 MNHEY, CDR2 SMNVEV (reference sequence). The CDR3 consists of 15 residues.

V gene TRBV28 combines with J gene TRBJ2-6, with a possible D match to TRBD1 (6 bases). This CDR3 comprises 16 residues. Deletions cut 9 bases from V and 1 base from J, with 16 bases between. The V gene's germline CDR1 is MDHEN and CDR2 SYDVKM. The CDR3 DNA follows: TGTGCCAGTTGTGGCAGGGGCACTTCTGGGGCCAACGTCCTGACTTTC. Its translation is CASCGRGTSGANVLTF.

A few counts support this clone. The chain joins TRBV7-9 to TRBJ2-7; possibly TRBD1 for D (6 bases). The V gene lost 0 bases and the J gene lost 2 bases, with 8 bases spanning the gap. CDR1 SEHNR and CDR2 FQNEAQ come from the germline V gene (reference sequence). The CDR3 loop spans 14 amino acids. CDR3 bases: TGTGCCAGCAGCTTAGCAAGGACAGCCTACGAGCAGTACTTC. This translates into CASSLARTAYEQYF. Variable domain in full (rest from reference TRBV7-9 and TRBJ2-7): DTGVSQNPRHKITKRGQNVTFRCDPISEHNRLYWYRQTLGQGPEFLTYFQNEAQLEKSRLLSDRFSAERPKGSFSTLEIQRTEQGDSAMYLCASSLARTAYEQYFGPGTRLTVT.

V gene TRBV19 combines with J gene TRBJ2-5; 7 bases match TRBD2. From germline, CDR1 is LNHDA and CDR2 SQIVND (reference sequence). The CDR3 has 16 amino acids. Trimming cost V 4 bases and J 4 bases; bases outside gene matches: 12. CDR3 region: CASSTPRAGRRETQYF. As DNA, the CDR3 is TGTGCCAGTAGTACCCCGAGAGCGGGGCGCAGAGAGACCCAGTACTTC.